These 30 T cell receptor beta chains came from one sample sequenced in a study of blood T cell repertoires in COVID-19. Clones were sequenced by immunoSEQ multiplex PCR, and TCRdb holds only the in-frame ones, with some missing. The sample records about 260,000 clones, about 87% being singletons. Input material: peripheral blood. The receptor source for this set is an older woman with COVID-19, enrolled during active disease.

This clone was recorded once. The chain couples TRBV28 to TRBJ1-5; 7 positions match TRBD1. This CDR3 comprises 14 residues. With V trimmed by 4 bases and J by 2 bases, 2 bases remained unmatched. Germline V gene data show CDR1 as MDHEN and CDR2 as SYDVKM. The CDR3 DNA reads as TGTGCCAGCAGTTACAGGGGTGGCAATCAGCCCCAGCATTTT. It is translated as CASSYRGGNQPQHF.

The count of this clone is one. This rearrangement joins TRBV28 to TRBJ2-2; perhaps TRBD2 as D (6 bases). The germline gives CDR1 MDHEN, CDR2 SYDVKM. V lost 3 bases, J lost 3 bases, and 14 bases lay in between. The CDR3 is 16 residues long. The CDR3 reads CASSFPPRDDTGELFF. CDR3 nucleotide sequence: TGTGCCAGCAGTTTTCCCCCGCGGGATGACACCGGGGAGCTGTTTTTT.

This clone was picked up a small number of times. This CDR3 is also generated by other DNA sequences in the sample. This rearrangement joins TRBV30 to TRBJ1-1; maybe TRBD1 (5 bases). This CDR3 is 13 amino acids long. Per the germline V gene, CDR1 is GTSNPN and CDR2 is SVGIG (reference sequence). Between the trimmed V and J ends, which lost 4 bases and 1 base, there was a span of 10 bases. The CDR3 bases are TGTGCCTGGACCTTGACAGCGAACACTGAAGCTTTCTTT. Translated, it gives CAWTLTANTEAFF.

Turning to this clone: This same CDR3 is encoded by further DNA sequences in the sample. V is TRBV11-3 and J is TRBJ2-1, with TRBD2 identical over 7 bases. The CDR3 contains 15 residues. CDR1 is SGHNT, CDR2 YENEEA, per germline. Unmatched junction bases numbered 8, after V lost 5 bases and J lost 4 bases. This CDR3 is CASSSSGGSYNEQFF. CDR3 sequence (DNA): TGTGCCAGCAGCAGTAGCGGCGGGAGTTACAATGAGCAGTTCTTC.

This sequence joins TRBV20-1 and TRBJ2-7; D is perhaps TRBD2 (6 bases). Trimming took 8 bases from V and 5 from J, leaving 10 bases between them. Germline V CDR1 and CDR2: DFQATT, SNEGSKA (reference sequence). This CDR3 contains 10 residues. CDR3 region: CSSRGNEQYF. The CDR3 DNA sequence: TGCAGTTCGCGCGGGAACGAGCAGTACTTC.

This clone was recorded a few times. V gene TRBV19 combines with J gene TRBJ2-5, with 12 positions matching TRBD1. The CDR3 sequence is 15 residues long. Trimming removed 6 bases from V and 5 bases from J; junction bases left unmatched: 7. CDR1 LNHDA and CDR2 SQIVND come from the germline V gene (reference sequence). The CDR3 here is CASSGTGGARETQYF. In DNA form, the CDR3 reads TGTGCCAGTAGCGGGACAGGGGGCGCCCGGGAGACCCAGTACTTC.

This chain links TRBV18 with TRBJ2-2, with D maybe TRBD1 (6 bases). The ends were cut back, 2 bases at V and 2 bases at J, with 9 bases in the middle. There are 15 residues in the CDR3. CDR1 and CDR2 (germline): KGHSH, LQKENI. The CDR3 reads CASSPGTYNTGELFF. The CDR3 DNA reads as TGTGCCAGCTCACCAGGGACATATAACACCGGGGAGCTGTTTTTT.

The rearrangement joins TRBV20-1 to TRBJ1-5; D gene ambiguous. Germline V lookup: CDR1 DFQATT, CDR2 SNEGSKA (reference sequence). The CDR3 is 11 amino acids. V was pared by 7 bases and J by 9 bases, with 13 bases between. CDR3 amino acids: CSVALGGPQHF. In DNA form, the CDR3 reads TGCAGTGTAGCTCTGGGAGGGCCCCAGCATTTT.

The chain recombines TRBV12-3 or TRBV12-4 with TRBJ1-6, with D unclear. There are 13 residues in the CDR3. The V and J ends lost 5 bases and 8 bases respectively, with 10 bases between them. The CDR3 sequence: CASSPQFDSPLHF. The CDR3 nucleotides read TGTGCCAGCAGTCCCCAGTTTGATTCACCCCTCCACTTT.

The rearrangement uses TRBV6-5 and TRBJ2-1; 8 nucleotides match TRBD2. Germline V gene sequence: CDR1 MNHEY, CDR2 SVGAGI. Losses at the gene ends were 6 bases for V and 14 bases for J; bases not matched to a gene: 6. This CDR3 is 11 amino acids long. The CDR3, as DNA: TGTGCCAGCAGCCCCGGGACTAGAAAGTTCTTC. It codes for CASSPGTRKFF.

The chain joins TRBV19 to TRBJ2-7; D unclear. Trimming cost V 0 bases and J 0 bases, with 12 bases left between them. Germline V gives CDR1 LNHDA, CDR2 SQIVND (reference sequence). The CDR3 is made up of 16 amino acids. CDR3: CASSIDWARSSYEQYF. For the CDR3, the DNA is TGTGCCAGTAGTATAGATTGGGCTCGTAGCTCCTACGAGCAGTACTTC.

This chain connects TRBV4-3 to TRBJ2-3; 8 positions agree with TRBD2. This CDR3 comprises 16 residues. Trimming cost V 4 bases and J 1 base; bases outside gene matches: 7. Germline loops: CDR1 LGHNA, CDR2 YSLEER. This chain's CDR3 is CASSPPGAGGTDTQYF. The CDR3 nucleotides are TGCGCCAGCAGCCCCCCGGGAGCGGGGGGCACAGATACGCAGTATTTT.

The chain combines TRBV5-1 with TRBJ2-2, with TRBD2 as a possible D gene (5 bases). The CDR3 contains 14 residues. Germline assignment: CDR1 SGHRS and CDR2 YFSETQ. V lost 4 bases and J lost 7, with 14 bases in between. Here the CDR3 reads CASSPGNGGGELFF. The CDR3 DNA is TGCGCCAGCAGCCCTGGTAACGGAGGCGGGGAGCTGTTTTTT.

The V and J genes are TRBV4-2 and TRBJ1-3; 7 bases are shared with TRBD1. V lost 4 bases and J lost 0; bases outside the gene matches: 9. This CDR3 region has 17 residues. The V gene's germline CDR1 is LGHNA and CDR2 YNFKEQ. The DNA for the CDR3 is TGTGCCAGCAGCCCAACCGACCGGACAGGCTCTGGAAACACCATATATTTT. Residues: CASSPTDRTGSGNTIYF.

This rearrangement joins TRBV5-1 to TRBJ1-1, with 7 bases identical to TRBD1. The CDR3 contains 14 residues. Trimming at V came to 4 bases and at J to 11 bases, leaving 14 bases not matched to a gene. Germline V lookup: CDR1 SGHRS, CDR2 YFSETQ. The chain's CDR3 is CASSPRDSALGAFF. The CDR3 DNA is TGCGCCAGCAGCCCCCGGGACAGCGCCCTTGGGGCTTTCTTT.

The rearrangement links TRBV6-4 to TRBJ2-5; 11 bases map to TRBD1. CDR3 length equals 16 residues. Germline V gene data show CDR1 as MRHNA and CDR2 as SNTAGT. V trimming: 4 bases; J trimming: 5 bases; junction bases outside the gene matches: 9. For the CDR3, the DNA is TGTGCCAGCAGTGGGTGGGGGACAGGGGGAAGGGAGACCCAGTACTTC. As protein: CASSGWGTGGRETQYF.

This sequence joins TRBV7-8 and TRBJ2-7, with D perhaps TRBD2 (6 bases). V shed 4 bases and J shed 6 bases, with 13 bases lying between them. Germline CDR1 reads SGHVS; CDR2 reads FQNEAQ. The CDR3 totals 13 residues. The CDR3 nucleotides read TGTGCCAGCAGCTCCCGGACTAAACTCGAGCAGTACTTC. This codes for CASSSRTKLEQYF.

The rearrangement uses TRBV18 and TRBJ2-7; D uncertain. The CDR3 consists of 14 residues. Deletions cut 3 bases from V and 3 bases from J, with 12 bases between. Germline V CDR1 and CDR2: KGHSH, LQKENI. Written as DNA, the CDR3 is TGTGCCAGCTCACCTCTAGGAAGTGGCTACGAGCAGTACTTC. Translating gives CASSPLGSGYEQYF.

The gene calls are TRBV6-5 and TRBJ1-6; 10 nucleotides align to TRBD1. J was trimmed by 8 bases and V by 6 bases; bases with no gene match: 4. Germline V gives CDR1 MNHEY, CDR2 SVGAGI. The CDR3 consists of 14 residues. The CDR3 nucleotides read TGTGCCAGCAGATTGGGACAGGGGTATTCACCCCTCCACTTT. Translation: CASRLGQGYSPLHF.

The V call is TRBV21-1, the J call TRBJ2-3; TRBD2, as called in the table, went unchecked against the DNA. TRBV21-1 is a recognized pseudogene. The CDR3 runs to 17 residues. CDR3 in DNA: TGTGCCAGCAGCAACTTGGAGAGGACTCCACCCCCGGATACGCAGTATTTT. Its protein is CASSNLERTPPPDTQYF.

J is TRBJ2-1 and V is TRBV4-1; possibly TRBD2 for D (6 bases). The germline V gene has CDR1 MGHRA and CDR2 YSYEKL. With 2 bases removed from V and 3 bases from J, the gap between germline ends came to 14 bases. The CDR3 loop spans 16 amino acids. This CDR3 is CASSQNGGLYYNEQFF. DNA for the CDR3: TGCGCCAGCAGCCAAAACGGGGGACTGTACTACAATGAGCAGTTCTTC.

This rearrangement joins TRBV11-2 to TRBJ2-1; 7 nucleotides align to TRBD2. The CDR3 totals 17 residues. Looked up from germline, CDR1 is SGHAT and CDR2 is FQNNGV. V gave up 4 bases and J gave up 0 bases; unmatched junction bases: 9. CDR3 DNA sequence: TGTGCCAGCAGCTCAGGCGCGGGACTATCCTCCTACAATGAGCAGTTCTTC. This gives the protein CASSSGAGLSSYNEQFF.

The chain carries TRBV7-9 and TRBJ2-2; TRBD1 might be the D (7 bases). The CDR3 is 16 residues long. Trimming pared 6 bases from V and 2 bases from J, leaving 16 bases between. Germline CDR1 and CDR2: SEHNR and FQNEAQ (reference sequence). This chain's CDR3 is CASRNTGAGNTGELFF. CDR3 in DNA: TGTGCCAGCAGAAATACAGGGGCGGGAAACACCGGGGAGCTGTTTTTT.

The chain has TRBV27 and TRBJ2-3; D ambiguous. V was trimmed by 0 bases and J by 3 bases, leaving 22 bases between them. The CDR3 runs 19 residues. Germline V gene sequence: CDR1 MNHEY, CDR2 SMNVEV (reference sequence). This chain's CDR3 is CASSLSGFLPPRQTDTQYF. The CDR3, as DNA: TGTGCCAGCAGTTTATCAGGCTTCCTTCCCCCCAGACAAACAGATACGCAGTATTTT.

The chain combines TRBV2 with TRBJ1-2, with TRBD1 matching over 8 bases. V shed 5 bases, J shed 4 bases, and the junction held 3 bases outside the gene matches. The CDR3 totals 13 residues. Germline V CDR1 and CDR2: SNHLY, FYNNEI. This chain's CDR3 is CASSFDRGYGYTF. The CDR3 bases are TGTGCCAGCAGTTTCGACAGGGGCTATGGCTACACCTTC.

The chain combines TRBV6-6 with TRBJ2-7; tentatively, D is TRBD1 (7 bases). Germline V gene data show CDR1 as MNHNY and CDR2 as SVGAGI (reference sequence). This CDR3 is 15 amino acids long. Between the trimmed V and J ends, which lost 2 bases and 4 bases, there was a span of 15 bases. The CDR3 loop is CASSYPQGRRYEQYF. The DNA of the CDR3 is TGTGCCAGCAGTTACCCACAGGGGAGGAGGTACGAGCAGTACTTC.

The genes are TRBV27 and TRBJ2-1; a possible D gene is TRBD1 (5 bases). The germline V and J ends were trimmed by 6 bases and 0 bases, with 21 bases remaining between them. The CDR3 sequence is 18 residues long. Germline assignment: CDR1 MNHEY and CDR2 SMNVEV (reference sequence). The CDR3 DNA is TGTGCCAGCAGCCAATCCCGAAGGGGCGGTAGCTCCTACAATGAGCAGTTCTTC. This gives the protein CASSQSRRGGSSYNEQFF.

The chain has TRBV2 and TRBJ2-7, with D unclear. Germline assignment: CDR1 SNHLY and CDR2 FYNNEI. The length of the CDR3 is 12 residues. With 6 bases removed from V and 2 bases from J, the gap between germline ends came to 8 bases. This CDR3 is CASRGGTYEQYF. DNA for the CDR3: TGTGCCAGCAGAGGCGGTACCTACGAGCAGTACTTC.

CDR3 coding DNA: TGTGCCAGCAGCTTGACTAGCGGCTACAATGAGCAGTTCTTC. This translates into CASSLTSGYNEQFF. The chain carries TRBV7-9 and TRBJ2-1; TRBD2 matches 9 bases. CDR3 length: 14 amino acids. J gave up 3 bases and V 3 bases, and 0 bases lay outside the gene matches. The germline V gene encodes CDR1 SEHNR and CDR2 FQNEAQ (reference sequence).

This clone was detected only once. The chain has TRBV27 and TRBJ1-1; TRBD1 matches 7 bases. The germline gives CDR1 MNHEY, CDR2 SMNVEV (reference sequence). V was pared by 2 bases and J by 7 bases, with 4 bases of the junction left unmatched. CDR3 length equals 13 residues. CDR3 in DNA: TGTGCCAGCAGTTTACAGGGGGTAGATGAAGCTTTCTTT. Its protein product is CASSLQGVDEAFF.